This is a list of T cell receptor beta chains from one sample in a study of vaccination and CD4 T cells after COVID-19. These receptors have no known antigen. TCRdb reprocessed the PCR reads with MiXCR, giving one entry per CDR3 protein. This table holds over 10,000 distinct CDR3 sequences, about 40% found once. The source material was CD4+ T cells from blood, cultured in vitro. The origin of the receptors is a human donor who had recovered from COVID-19. The conserved cysteine and the conserved F or W are not part of the CDR3 here. Only part of the rows carry a size: once, few, many, or a class if the clone is expanded.

large	TRBV11-2	TRBJ1-2	ASSLGTGDVNYGYT
NA	TRBV12-3/TRBV12-4	TRBJ1-2	ASSLRRAVSGYT
NA	TRBV27	TRBJ2-5	ASSPGQYLRETQY
NA	TRBV18	TRBJ2-3	ASSPALPSTDTQY
few	TRBV7-2	TRBJ2-3	ASSSAQGVRDTQY
NA	TRBV7-7	TRBJ2-5	ASSLGLAGTAETQY
NA	TRBV20-1	TRBJ1-2	SARDYSLQGARGYGYT
NA	TRBV18	TRBJ1-2	ASSPDSSAVYGYT
NA	TRBV20-1	TRBJ1-2	SAQDGPAYGYT
NA	TRBV6-1	TRBJ2-6	ASRMGGSGANVLT
NA	TRBV12-3/TRBV12-4	TRBJ2-7	ASSTDRTYEQY
few	TRBV20-1	TRBJ1-1	SANRGLRSYTEAF
NA	TRBV10-3	TRBJ2-7	ATTGTSGAYEQY
few	TRBV27	TRBJ1-1	ASSPQGQMNTEAF
few	TRBV6-1	TRBJ1-5	ASSTDRTYSNQPQH
NA	TRBV4-1	TRBJ2-5	ASSQDLTTRMETQY
NA	TRBV2	TRBJ1-1	ASTPQGGTEAF
NA	TRBV11-2	TRBJ2-7	ASSSEGYEQY
medium-sized	TRBV2	TRBJ1-1	ASKPSGNRYTEAF
medium-sized	TRBV15	TRBJ2-6	ATSRDFTGANVLT
NA	TRBV7-2	TRBJ1-1	ASSPFGYNTEAF
NA	TRBV6-1	TRBJ1-2	ASRSDKVYGYT
NA	TRBV27	TRBJ2-5	ASSKYRELYQETQY
medium-sized	TRBV5-1	TRBJ1-6	ASSLNTLGQSYNSPLH
NA	TRBV24-1	TRBJ2-7	ARRGEQY
NA	TRBV20-1	TRBJ2-1	SARLTGPSYNEQF
NA	TRBV12-3/TRBV12-4	TRBJ1-5	ASSPAGQGGNQPQH
few	TRBV25-1	TRBJ1-6	ASRGLGGSPLH
NA	TRBV6-1	TRBJ2-5	ASSPRQGRGTQY
NA	TRBV12-3/TRBV12-4	TRBJ1-2	ASSLGTQRGYT
NA	TRBV7-7	TRBJ2-5	ASSLRAPETQY
NA	TRBV7-9	TRBJ1-3	ASSLLLGGAGNTIY
NA	TRBV9	TRBJ2-7	ASSALGTAEQY
NA	TRBV27	TRBJ2-7	ASSYQGTLYEQY
NA	TRBV24-1	TRBJ2-2	ATSDGVGELF
NA	TRBV4-1	TRBJ2-1	ASSQVFNNEQF
NA	TRBV27	TRBJ1-2	ASTPGGQRGGYT
NA	TRBV27	TRBJ2-6	ASSSVSGANVLT
NA	TRBV7-9	TRBJ2-3	ASSLGVLTDTQY
NA	TRBV19	TRBJ1-5	AISGTGDQPQH
once	TRBV20-1	TRBJ2-3	SARPLGLAGNTDTQY
NA	TRBV7-8	TRBJ2-6	ASTPRRDRVTGANVLT
NA	TRBV6-2/TRBV6-3	TRBJ2-6	ASRPGPGANVLT
NA	TRBV7-2	TRBJ2-7	TSSSTQIAYEQY
NA	TRBV2	TRBJ1-1	ASSVQGNTEAF
NA	TRBV20-1	TRBJ1-2	SARKVGGVNYGYT
NA	TRBV27	TRBJ2-1	ASSLSGPYNEQF
NA	TRBV24-1	TRBJ2-3	ATSDTLGTQY
NA	TRBV3-1	TRBJ2-3	ASRLTSGRVDTQY
once	TRBV6-1	TRBJ2-5	ASSTGMETQY
NA	TRBV4-1	TRBJ1-1	ASSPLTGFREAF
NA	TRBV27	TRBJ2-4	ASSLFPPQTTGGQY
NA	TRBV24-1	TRBJ2-1	ATSGLAGGGLPHNEQF
NA	TRBV29-1	TRBJ1-2	SVLATDSYT
NA	TRBV19	TRBJ2-7	ASSRTESYEQY
few	TRBV15	TRBJ2-3	ATSREGSANTQY
NA	TRBV7-3	TRBJ1-1	ASSALVNTEAF
NA	TRBV6-1	TRBJ1-5	ASSPIDSSNQPQH
NA	TRBV10-1	TRBJ2-5	ASSDNPGETQY